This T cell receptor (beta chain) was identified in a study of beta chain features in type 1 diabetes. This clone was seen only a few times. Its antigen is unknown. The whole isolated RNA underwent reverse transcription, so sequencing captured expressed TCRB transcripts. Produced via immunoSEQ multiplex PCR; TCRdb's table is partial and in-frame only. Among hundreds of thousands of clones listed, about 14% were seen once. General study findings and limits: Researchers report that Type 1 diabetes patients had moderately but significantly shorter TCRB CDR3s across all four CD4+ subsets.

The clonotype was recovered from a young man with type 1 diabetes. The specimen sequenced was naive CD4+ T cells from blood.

This CDR3 reads CASSFADNEQFF. Written as DNA, the CDR3 is TGCGCCAGCAGCTTTGCCGACAATGAGCAGTTCTTC. This chain uses TRBV5-1 with TRBJ2-1, with D hard to call. The V gene's germline CDR1 is SGHRS and CDR2 YFSETQ. Trimming cost V 2 bases and J 5 bases, with 5 bases left between them. The CDR3 consists of 12 residues.